The source of this T cell receptor (beta chain) is a study of OX40 agonist ivuxolimab in advanced cancers. The overall study: Ivuxolimab was administered intravenously to patients at 0.01 to 10 mg/kg every 2 weeks. Males comprised around 80% of the group, whose mean age was around 62 years (range about 20 to 85). Study outcomes and limitations: Patients with a partial response at 0.1-3.0 mg/kg had among the lowest clonal expansion. CD4+ T cells averaged fewer expanded clones than CD8+ T cells.

TCRdb's copy holds only in-frame clones and misses some; the assay was immunoSEQ multiplex PCR. The table includes 150,000 to 190,000 clones, 85% to 95% detected once. V was trimmed by 3 bases and J by 1 base, leaving 10 bases between them. The CDR3 covers 14 residues. Germline V gives CDR1 SGHRS, CDR2 YFSETQ. As to this clone: Its antigen is unknown.

The J gene is TRBJ1-1, the V gene TRBV5-1; D unresolved. The sample in question was CD4+ or CD8+ T cells sorted from blood, obtained in a trial of the OX40 agonist ivuxolimab. The TCR was taken from an adult with an advanced solid tumor such as melanoma, head and neck, liver or kidney cancer. CDR3 residues: CASSSIPGNTEAFF. CDR3 nucleotides: TGCGCCAGCAGCTCGATTCCAGGGAACACTGAAGCTTTCTTT.